The clone carrying this T cell receptor (beta chain) was seen only a few times. The antigen is undetermined. The junction and the germline gene differ at one end; a read error may be behind it. This sample is drawn from a study of T cells in localized non-small cell lung cancer. Study conclusions and caveats: In adjacent lung, a median around 57 of the top 100 tumor clones were found. Heterogeneity cannot be ruled out, as sequencing used one tumor region only. The highest T cell clonality was in uninvolved adjacent lung, above tumor.

Profiling relied on immunoSEQ multiplex PCR, and the TCRdb table lists in-frame clones only, not all of them. The table includes approximately 30,000 clones, about 87% detected once. Germline-derived CDR1 and CDR2 are SGHTA and FQGNSA. The CDR3 is 13 amino acids. The genes are TRBV7-2 and TRBJ2-1; D is tentatively TRBD1 or TRBD2 (5 bases each). This specimen consisted of peripheral blood, obtained before any cancer treatment. The TCR originated in a woman between 18 and 50 years old with stage I lung adenocarcinoma. Here the CDR3 reads CASSLGGTASLVF. Here the CDR3 DNA reads TGTGCCAGCAGCTTAGGGGGGACCGCCTCGCTTGTCTTC.